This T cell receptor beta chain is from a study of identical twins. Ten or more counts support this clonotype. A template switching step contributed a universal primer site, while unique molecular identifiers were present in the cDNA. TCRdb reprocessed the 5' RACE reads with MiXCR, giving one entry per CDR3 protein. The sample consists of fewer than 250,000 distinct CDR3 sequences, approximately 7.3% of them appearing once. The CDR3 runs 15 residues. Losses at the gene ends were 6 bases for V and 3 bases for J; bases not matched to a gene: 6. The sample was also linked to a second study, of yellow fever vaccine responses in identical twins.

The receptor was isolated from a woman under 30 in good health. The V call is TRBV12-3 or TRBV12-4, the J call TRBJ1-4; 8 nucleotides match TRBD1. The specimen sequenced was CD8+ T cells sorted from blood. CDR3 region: CASRPQGASNEKLFF. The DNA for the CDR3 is TGTGCCAGCAGACCCCAGGGGGCGTCTAATGAAAAACTGTTTTTT.